At least ten counts were recorded for the clone carrying this T cell receptor beta chain. The antigen is not known. This entry comes from a study of T cell repertoires in cytomegalovirus infection. Study-wide context: It can be stated that public TCR beta signatures indicated CMV infection as well as a matching HLA type.

In TCRdb, the reads were re-called with MiXCR into one record per CDR3 protein. In the table there are about 300,000 distinct CDR3 sequences, around 10% of which are singletons. The study, taken as a whole, reports: What dominated the ex vivo response were HLA-C-restricted CMV-specific TCR beta clonotypes. The cumulative frequency of public TCR beta families distinguished individuals who carried CMV together with the relevant HLA.

Sequencing was done on a sample of PBMCs. This sequence originates from a human donor in good health (CMV status not recorded). Some clones in this sample may be carry-over from other donors' samples.

DNA of the CDR3: TGCGCCAGCAGCCAAGATCAGGCCTCCAAAAACATTCAGTACTTC. Protein: CASSQDQASKNIQYF. V is TRBV4-1 and J is TRBJ2-4; D call uncertain. The CDR3 runs 15 residues. The germline V gene has CDR1 MGHRA and CDR2 YSYEKL. V was cut by 0 bases and J by 2 bases, with 8 bases left in between.